What follows are 29 T cell receptor beta chains derived from one specimen sequenced in a study of OX40 agonist ivuxolimab in advanced cancers. The repertoire was sequenced with immunoSEQ multiplex PCR; TCRdb's copy has only in-frame clones and lacks some. The table has about 60,000 clones, approximately 89% seen once. Material: CD4+ or CD8+ T cells sorted from blood, obtained in a trial of the OX40 agonist ivuxolimab. These receptors were obtained from an adult with an advanced solid tumor such as melanoma, head and neck, liver or kidney cancer.

This clone was seen once. CDR3 DNA: TGCGCCAGCAGTGCTAACAGGGACTACGAGCAGTACTTC. Its translation is CASSANRDYEQYF. The rearrangement links TRBV10-2 to TRBJ2-7; D might be TRBD1 (6 bases). The CDR3 extends over 13 amino acids. V was shortened by 4 bases and J by 3 bases, with 10 bases between the two germline ends. Germline V lookup: CDR1 WSHSY, CDR2 SAAADI.

This chain connects TRBV6-1 to TRBJ2-2; 9 bases match TRBD1. Trimming took 4 bases from V and 5 from J; bases not matched to a gene: 5. The CDR3 is 15 residues long. Per germline, CDR1 MNHNS and CDR2 SASEGT. This CDR3 is CASSGTGVRTGELFF. As DNA, the CDR3 is TGTGCCAGCAGTGGGACAGGGGTAAGGACCGGGGAGCTGTTTTTT.

The chain recombines TRBV6-5 with TRBJ2-7; the D call may be TRBD1 or TRBD2 (5 bases each). Germline values: CDR1 MNHEY, CDR2 SVGAGI. CDR3 length: 13 amino acids. Trimming stripped 6 bases from V and 8 bases from J, with 17 bases between. The CDR3 sequence: CASSSGTPGKQYF. Written as DNA, the CDR3 is TGTGCCAGCAGCTCCGGGACCCCGGGCAAGCAGTACTTC.

The chain links TRBV6-5 to TRBJ1-2, with D possibly TRBD1 on 6 matching bases. This CDR3 contains 14 residues. Trimming pared 5 bases from V and 8 bases from J, leaving 18 bases between. Germline CDR1 is MNHEY and CDR2 is SVGAGI. CDR3 protein: CASSPLGGGRGYTF. The CDR3 DNA reads as TGTGCCAGCAGTCCGCTGGGAGGGGGGAGAGGCTACACCTTC.

This chain joins TRBV5-4 and TRBJ1-2; 8 nucleotides align to TRBD1. With V trimmed by 1 base and J by 6 bases, 11 bases remained unmatched. The V gene's germline CDR1 is SGHNT and CDR2 YYREEE (reference sequence). The CDR3 totals 16 residues. CDR3 nucleotides: TGTGCCAGCAGCTTGAGACGGGACAGGCCAATCGATGGCTACACCTTC. Its protein product is CASSLRRDRPIDGYTF.

The gene calls are TRBV16 and TRBJ1-2; 8 nucleotides align to TRBD1. The CDR3 loop spans 16 amino acids. Germline assignment: CDR1 KGHSY and CDR2 FQNENV. The trim removed 2 bases at V and 4 bases at J, leaving 9 bases unmatched. DNA of the CDR3: TGTGCCAGCAGCCAAGGATGGGGGCAGGGGGCCTATGGCTACACCTTC. Translating it yields CASSQGWGQGAYGYTF.

There are a few counts of this clone. The chain employs TRBV5-1 and TRBJ2-1; 9 positions agree with TRBD2. The CDR3 length is 17 residues. The germline V gene encodes CDR1 SGHRS and CDR2 YFSETQ. The junction had 8 bases not matched to a gene; V was cut back by 0 bases and J by 4 bases. CDR3 nucleotides: TGCGCCAGCAGCTTGGAGGCTAGCGGGATAGGGTACAATGAGCAGTTCTTC. Its translation is CASSLEASGIGYNEQFF.

V usage is TRBV5-6 and J usage is TRBJ2-7, with a tentative D call TRBD2 (7 bases). The length of the CDR3 is 14 residues. Germline V lookup: CDR1 SGHDT, CDR2 YYEEEE. V dropped 0 bases and J dropped 7 bases, with 14 bases sitting between them. The chain's CDR3 is CASSLARGAGEQYF. CDR3 DNA: TGTGCCAGCAGCTTGGCCCGGGGGGCGGGGGAGCAGTACTTC.

The gene calls are TRBV9 and TRBJ2-4; D is possibly TRBD2 (6 bases). In germline, CDR1 is SGDLS, CDR2 YYNGEE. CDR3 length: 15 amino acids. V was cut by 3 bases and J by 0 bases, with 10 bases left in between. Here the CDR3 DNA reads TGTGCCAGCAGCGGCCCGGGACTAGCCAAAAACATTCAGTACTTC. This encodes CASSGPGLAKNIQYF.

The gene calls are TRBV6-6 and TRBJ2-7; D not resolved. This CDR3 region has 14 residues. Germline CDR1 reads MNHNY; CDR2 reads SVGAGI (reference sequence). With 2 bases removed from V and 1 base from J, the gap between germline ends came to 9 bases. DNA of the CDR3: TGTGCCAGCAGTTACGATGGGGTTTCCTACGAGCAGTACTTC. Translation: CASSYDGVSYEQYF.

The J gene is TRBJ2-1, the V gene TRBV5-6; 12 bases fit TRBD2. The J segment lost 8 bases and the V segment lost 3 bases, leaving 6 bases of the junction unmatched. Germline V gives CDR1 SGHDT, CDR2 YYEEEE. The CDR3 is 15 residues long. The CDR3 protein is CASSSLLAGGDEQFF. CDR3 DNA: TGTGCCAGCAGCTCGCTACTAGCGGGAGGAGATGAGCAGTTCTTC.

The chain couples TRBV2 to TRBJ2-3; a possible D gene is TRBD2 (5 bases). Germline V gene sequence: CDR1 SNHLY, CDR2 FYNNEI. The CDR3 extends over 14 amino acids. V gave up 8 bases and J gave up 5 bases, with 17 bases separating them. CDR3 sequence (DNA): TGTGCCAGCGAGAGTCTCGGGGTTGGAGATACGCAGTATTTT. It encodes CASESLGVGDTQYF.

This sequence joins TRBV5-4 and TRBJ2-7; 8 bases agree with TRBD1. In germline, CDR1 is SGHNT, CDR2 YYREEE (reference sequence). The CDR3 covers 14 residues. Trimming took 5 bases from V and 7 from J; bases not matched to a gene: 11. DNA of the CDR3: TGTGCCAGCAGACCGGGACAGGCCTTAGGGGAGCAGTACTTC. It is translated as CASRPGQALGEQYF.

J is TRBJ1-1 and V is TRBV6-1; D might be TRBD1 (5 bases). Trimming removed 6 bases at V and 3 bases at J, with 17 bases between. CDR3 length equals 15 residues. CDR1 and CDR2 from the germline V gene are MNHNS and SASEGT. The CDR3 sequence is CASREEGRGYTEAFF. CDR3 in DNA: TGTGCCAGCAGAGAGGAGGGGCGGGGGTACACTGAAGCTTTCTTT.

The rearrangement uses TRBV15 and TRBJ1-4, with 8 bases that match TRBD1. V dropped 7 bases and J dropped 5; count of bases not matched to a gene: 6. Germline V lookup: CDR1 LNHNV, CDR2 YYDKDF (reference sequence). This CDR3 is 14 amino acids long. CDR3 amino acids: CATTTGDQNEKLFF. The CDR3 DNA follows: TGTGCCACCACGACAGGGGATCAAAATGAAAAACTGTTTTTT.

This chain connects TRBV5-4 to TRBJ1-5; D is undetermined. V gave up 2 bases and J gave up 7 bases, with 10 bases separating them. Germline V gene data show CDR1 as SGHNT and CDR2 as YYREEE (reference sequence). This CDR3 contains 13 residues. As DNA, the CDR3 is TGTGCCAGCAGCTTAACCCCACAACAGCCCCAGCATTTT. This gives the protein CASSLTPQQPQHF. Supplemented by reference TRBV5-4 and TRBJ1-5, the full variable domain reads ETGVTQSPTHLIKTRGQQVTLRCSSQSGHNTVSWYQQALGQGPQFIFQYYREEENGRGNFPPRFSGLQFPNYSSELNVNALELDDSALYLCASSLTPQQPQHFGDGTRLSIL.

V and J are TRBV5-1 and TRBJ2-1, with 7 positions matching TRBD2. The junction had 8 bases not matched to a gene; V was cut back by 6 bases and J by 2 bases. This CDR3 is built from 15 residues. Germline V gene sequence: CDR1 SGHRS, CDR2 YFSETQ. In DNA, the CDR3 is TGCGCCAGCATGCCCCGGGCGGGAGCCTACAATGAGCAGTTCTTC. Translation: CASMPRAGAYNEQFF.

CDR3 amino acids: CASRGGYTGELFF. The CDR3 DNA is TGCGCCAGCAGAGGGGGGTACACCGGGGAGCTGTTTTTT. The rearrangement uses TRBV5-1 and TRBJ2-2, with D perhaps matching TRBD1 or TRBD2 (6 bases each). The length of the CDR3 is 13 residues. CDR1 and CDR2 (germline): SGHRS, YFSETQ. Trimming removed 5 bases from V and 3 bases from J, with 8 bases in between.

V gene TRBV5-4 combines with J gene TRBJ1-2; D is ambiguous. The length of the CDR3 is 13 residues. Looked up from germline, CDR1 is SGHNT and CDR2 is YYREEE (reference sequence). V lost 1 base and J 6 bases, leaving 10 bases between the germline ends. This CDR3 is CASSLRATNGYTF. The CDR3 region has the DNA TGTGCCAGCAGCTTGAGGGCGACGAATGGCTACACCTTC.

This rearrangement joins TRBV2 to TRBJ1-5; D unclear. The CDR3 covers 13 residues. The germline V gene has CDR1 SNHLY and CDR2 FYNNEI. The V end lost 4 bases, the J end lost 1 base, and 5 bases lay between the germline ends. CDR3 nucleotides: TGTGCCAGCAGTGGCCAAAGCAATCAGCCCCAGCATTTT. Amino acids: CASSGQSNQPQHF.

V is TRBV14 and J is TRBJ2-2; possible D gene TRBD2, 5 bases. Germline CDR1 is SGHDN and CDR2 is FVKESK. The CDR3 runs 13 residues. Deletions cut 3 bases from V and 6 bases from J, with 8 bases between. The CDR3 DNA reads as TGTGCCAGCAGCCAGGCGAGGGCCGGGGAGCTGTTTTTT. Encoded protein: CASSQARAGELFF.

This chain joins TRBV9 and TRBJ1-1; possibly TRBD1 for D (6 bases). The CDR3 covers 15 residues. V was cut by 0 bases and J by 4 bases, with 13 bases left in between. Per germline, CDR1 SGDLS and CDR2 YYNGEE. The CDR3 DNA reads as TGTGCCAGCAGCGTAGATATTAAGGGGGGCACTGAAGCTTTCTTT. This encodes CASSVDIKGGTEAFF.

This sequence joins TRBV15 and TRBJ1-2; no clear D gene. Germline CDR1 and CDR2: LNHNV and YYDKDF (reference sequence). This CDR3 has 14 amino acids. Trimming shortened V by 0 bases and J by 4 bases, and 9 bases separated the two germline ends. As DNA, the CDR3 is TGTGCCACCAGCAGAGATCTGGGGATCTATGGCTACACCTTC. It is translated as CATSRDLGIYGYTF. Together with reference TRBV15 and TRBJ1-2, the CDR3 gives the full variable domain: DAMVIQNPRYQVTQFGKPVTLSCSQTLNHNVMYWYQQKSSQAPKLLFHYYDKDFNNEADTPDNFQSRRPNTSFCFLDIRSPGLGDTAMYLCATSRDLGIYGYTFGSGTRLTVV.

This sequence joins TRBV5-1 and TRBJ1-1; no reliable D call. V was cut by 0 bases and J by 5 bases, with 11 bases left in between. The germline CDR1 and CDR2 sequences are SGHRS and YFSETQ. The CDR3 loop spans 14 amino acids. CDR3 nucleotides: TGCGCCAGCAGCTTGGACAGTCTTTGGACTGAAGCTTTCTTT. As protein: CASSLDSLWTEAFF.

As to this clone: One junction end disagrees with the germline gene, perhaps due to a read error. The rearrangement joins TRBV29-1 to TRBJ2-7; TRBD2 matches at 9 bases. Germline V gene data show CDR1 as SQVTM and CDR2 as ANQGSEA. The CDR3 extends over 13 amino acids. CDR3 DNA: TGCAGCGTTGGCGGGAGGGCCTCCGACGAGCAGTACTTC. This codes for CSVGGRASDEQYF.

The chain is built from TRBV4-3 and TRBJ1-5, with 7 positions matching TRBD1. The CDR3 covers 15 residues. Germline V gene lookup returns CDR1 LGHNA and CDR2 YSLEER. V was clipped by 3 bases and J by 2 bases; unmatched bases: 4. CDR3 protein: CASSQTGQRNQPQHF. The CDR3 DNA follows: TGCGCCAGCAGCCAGACAGGGCAGCGCAATCAGCCCCAGCATTTT.

The count of this clone is one. The chain links TRBV5-1 to TRBJ1-1; possible D gene TRBD1, 5 bases. Trimming pared 2 bases from V and 5 bases from J, leaving 10 bases between. In germline, CDR1 is SGHRS, CDR2 YFSETQ. This CDR3 has 13 amino acids. The CDR3 region is CASSFWGETEAFF. CDR3 bases: TGCGCCAGCAGCTTCTGGGGGGAGACTGAAGCTTTCTTT.

The chain joins TRBV7-9 to TRBJ1-4; D gene uncertain. The CDR3 totals 14 residues. The germline gives CDR1 SEHNR, CDR2 FQNEAQ (reference sequence). V lost 2 bases to trimming and J lost 5 bases, with 9 bases between them. The CDR3 loop reads CASSLTDLNEKLFF. The CDR3 DNA sequence: TGTGCCAGCAGCTTAACGGATCTAAATGAAAAACTGTTTTTT.

The chain uses TRBV14 and TRBJ2-7, with D maybe TRBD2 (5 bases). CDR3 length equals 15 residues. The V gene lost 2 bases and the J gene lost 7 bases, with 18 bases spanning the gap. CDR1 is SGHDN, CDR2 FVKESK, per germline. This chain's CDR3 is CASSQTRTSLWEQYF. The CDR3 coding sequence is TGTGCCAGCAGCCAAACTCGGACTTCATTGTGGGAGCAGTACTTC. Full variable domain (missing parts from reference TRBV14 and TRBJ2-7): EAGVTQFPSHSVIEKGQTVTLRCDPISGHDNLYWYRRVMGKEIKFLLHFVKESKQDESGMPNNRFLAERTGGTYSTLKVQPAELEDSGVYFCASSQTRTSLWEQYFGPGTRLTVT.